This entry is about one T cell receptor beta chain. The ends lost 4 bases at V and 3 bases at J; junction bases unmatched: 6. The CDR3 has 15 amino acids. In germline, CDR1 is SGHDT, CDR2 YYEEEE. The data were taken from a study of T cell changes during pregnancy in multiple sclerosis. The table came from immunoSEQ multiplex PCR; TCRdb's copy has only in-frame clones and leaves some out. The sample consists of under 100,000 clones, about 95% of them appearing once. The clonotype was recovered from a female donor with multiple sclerosis, enrolled in a pregnancy study. The material was peripheral blood, obtained in the second trimester of pregnancy. The rearrangement uses TRBV5-6 and TRBJ2-3, with 9 bases identical to TRBD2. Here the CDR3 DNA reads TGTGCCAGCAGCACCCAGACTAGCGGAACAGATACGCAGTATTTT. Its translation: CASSTQTSGTDTQYF.